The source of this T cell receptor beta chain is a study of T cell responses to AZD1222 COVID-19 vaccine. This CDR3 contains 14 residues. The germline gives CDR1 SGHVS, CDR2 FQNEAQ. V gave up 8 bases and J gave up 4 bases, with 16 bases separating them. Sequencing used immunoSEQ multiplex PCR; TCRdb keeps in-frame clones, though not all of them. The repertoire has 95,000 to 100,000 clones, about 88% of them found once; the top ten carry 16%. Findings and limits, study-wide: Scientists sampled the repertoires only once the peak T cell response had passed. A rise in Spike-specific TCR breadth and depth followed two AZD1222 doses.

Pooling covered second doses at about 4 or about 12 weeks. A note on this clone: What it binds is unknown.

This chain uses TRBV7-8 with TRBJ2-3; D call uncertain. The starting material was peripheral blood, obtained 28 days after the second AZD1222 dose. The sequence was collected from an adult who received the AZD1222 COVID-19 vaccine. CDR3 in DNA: TGTGCCAGCGCCGTCCCGGGCTCGGCAGATACGCAGTATTTT. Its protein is CASAVPGSADTQYF.